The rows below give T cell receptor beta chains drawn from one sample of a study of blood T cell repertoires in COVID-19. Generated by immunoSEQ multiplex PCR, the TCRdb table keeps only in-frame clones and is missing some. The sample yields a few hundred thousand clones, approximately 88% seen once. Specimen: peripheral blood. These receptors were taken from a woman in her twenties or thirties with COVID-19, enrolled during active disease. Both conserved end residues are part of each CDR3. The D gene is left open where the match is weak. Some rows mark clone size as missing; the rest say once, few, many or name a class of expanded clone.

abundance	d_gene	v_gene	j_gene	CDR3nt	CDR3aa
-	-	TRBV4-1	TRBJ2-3	TGCGCCAGCAGCCACCCCGCCGCGCGAGTGGCAGATACGCAGTATTTT	CASSHPAARVADTQYF
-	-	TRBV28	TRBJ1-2	TGTGCCAGCAGTTCCCAGGAGCTGAGGGGAGGGTATGGCTACACCTTC	CASSSQELRGGYGYTF
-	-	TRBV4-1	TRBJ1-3	TGCGCCAGCAGCCAAGACTTGGACAGCAGCTCTGGAAACACCATATATTTT	CASSQDLDSSSGNTIYF
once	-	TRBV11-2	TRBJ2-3	TGTGCCAGCAGCTCCCCCGGGGCAGATACGCAGTATTTT	CASSSPGADTQYF
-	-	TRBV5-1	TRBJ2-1	TGCGCCAGCAGCCGGATGGGTGGCAGGGGAAAGGAGCAGTTCTTC	CASSRMGGRGKEQFF
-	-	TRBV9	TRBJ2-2	TGTGCCAGCAGCGGGCGGAGCGGGCGGTACACCGGGGAGCTGTTTTTT	CASSGRSGRYTGELFF
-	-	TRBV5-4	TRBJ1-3	TGTGCCAGCAGCTTCCATCCGGGACTCAGGATCTCTGGAAACACCATATATTTT	CASSFHPGLRISGNTIYF
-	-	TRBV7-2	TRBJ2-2	TGTGCCAGCAGCTCTCACCCCGACCTACTAAACACCGGGGAGCTGTTTTTT	CASSSHPDLLNTGELFF
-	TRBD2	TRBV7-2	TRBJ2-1	TGTGCCAGCAGCTTAAGGACTAGCGGCTCCTACAATGAGCAGTTCTTC	CASSLRTSGSYNEQFF
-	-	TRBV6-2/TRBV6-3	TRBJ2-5	TGTGCCAGCAGTAGGGGATATCAAGAGACCCAGTACTTC	CASSRGYQETQYF
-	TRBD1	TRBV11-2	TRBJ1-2	TGTGCCAGCAGCTTAGGGACAGGTCTCGTCTATGGCTACACCTTC	CASSLGTGLVYGYTF